The T cell receptor beta chain under discussion was sequenced for a study of CD8 T cell repertoires and HIV-1 epitope variants. On the study more broadly: Control wells had CMV/EBV/flu peptides, negative Ebola AY9, or no peptide. Findings and caveats of the study: Roughly 10 TCR beta clonotypes were antigen-specific, more than five apparently recognizing autologous or escape variants.

Sequencing used immunoSEQ multiplex PCR; TCRdb keeps in-frame clones, though not all of them. The repertoire includes about 5,200 clones, about 62% of them detected once, and about two fifths sits in the top ten. Of note for this clone: What it binds is not known.

The CDR3 totals 14 residues. Germline loops: CDR1 SGHDT, CDR2 YYEEEE. Between the trimmed V and J ends, which lost 3 bases and 6 bases, there was a span of 13 bases. This receptor was obtained from a male donor with HIV. The sequenced sample was cultured CD8+ T cells derived from PBMCs. The V call is TRBV5-6, the J call TRBJ1-5; a possible D gene is TRBD1 (6 bases). CDR3 sequence reads: CASSYGGLAQPQHF. The CDR3 DNA follows: TGTGCCAGCAGCTACGGGGGGCTTGCTCAGCCCCAGCATTTT.